Listed here are 10 T cell receptor beta chains from one sample, sequenced in a study of shared clonotypes between healthy human individuals. Sequencing used immunoSEQ multiplex PCR; TCRdb keeps in-frame clones, though not all of them. The sample holds about 490,000 clones, 76% seen once. Sequences were obtained from PBMCs. The receptors were sampled from a woman in her 40s in good health. Some clones in this sample may be carry-over from other donors' samples.

The rearrangement uses TRBV5-1 and TRBJ2-1, with 13 positions matching TRBD2. CDR3 length equals 17 residues. V shed 4 bases and J 2 bases; nucleotides not matched to a gene: 6. Germline values: CDR1 SGHRS, CDR2 YFSETQ. CDR3 coding DNA: TGCGCCAGCAGCACCGGACTAGCGGGAGTGGCCTACAATGAGCAGTTCTTC. This encodes CASSTGLAGVAYNEQFF. Variable domain in full (rest from reference TRBV5-1 and TRBJ2-1): KAGVTQTPRYLIKTRGQQVTLSCSPISGHRSVSWYQQTPGQGLQFLFEYFSETQRNKGNFPGRFSGRQFSNSRSEMNVSTLELGDSALYLCASSTGLAGVAYNEQFFGPGTRLTVL.

The genes are TRBV4-3 and TRBJ2-1; 10 bases are shared with TRBD2. Germline V gene sequence: CDR1 LGHNA, CDR2 YSLEER. V shed 0 bases, J shed 7 bases, and the junction held 6 bases outside the gene matches. The CDR3 covers 16 residues. CDR3 protein: CASSQELAGVGNEQFF. The CDR3, as DNA: TGCGCCAGCAGCCAAGAGCTAGCGGGAGTGGGGAATGAGCAGTTCTTC.

The chain combines TRBV9 with TRBJ2-5; 10 nucleotides agree with TRBD2. CDR3 size: 16 residues. Germline values: CDR1 SGDLS, CDR2 YYNGEE. With V trimmed by 4 bases and J by 2 bases, 8 bases remained unmatched. The DNA for the CDR3 is TGTGCCAGCAGCCCCTCCCTGACTAGCGGGCAAGAGACCCAGTACTTC. Its protein is CASSPSLTSGQETQYF.

In its sample, this clone was seen once. One junction end does not reproduce the germline sequence, and a read error may be involved. This rearrangement joins TRBV6-1 to TRBJ2-1; the match to TRBD2 covers 10 bases. The CDR3 loop spans 14 amino acids. CDR1 is MNHNS and CDR2 is SASEGT in the germline V gene. CDR3 residues: CASSEAGGPSEQFF. CDR3 in DNA: TGTGCCAGCAGCGAAGCGGGAGGGCCGTCTGAGCAGTTCTTC.

This clone was counted many times. The CDR3 nucleotides are TGTGCCAGCAGCTGGGAAAGGGCAGATACGCAGTATTTT. This translates into CASSWERADTQYF. This chain uses TRBV5-6 with TRBJ2-3; no clear D gene. This CDR3 has 13 amino acids. Germline V lookup: CDR1 SGHDT, CDR2 YYEEEE. V was clipped by 3 bases and J by 4 bases, with 9 bases between them.

The chain uses TRBV5-1 and TRBJ2-7; 14 bases match TRBD2. V was clipped by 5 bases and J by 2 bases; unmatched bases: 3. CDR1 is SGHRS and CDR2 is YFSETQ in the germline V gene. The CDR3 loop spans 15 amino acids. CDR3 sequence reads: CASRTSGRAPYEQYF. The CDR3 bases are TGCGCCAGCAGGACTAGCGGGAGGGCCCCCTACGAGCAGTACTTC.

The chain carries TRBV5-4 and TRBJ2-3; TRBD2 agrees at 8 bases. The CDR3 has 15 amino acids. CDR1 SGHNT and CDR2 YYREEE come from the germline V gene (reference sequence). Trimming cost V 5 bases and J 0 bases; bases outside gene matches: 5. CDR3 in amino acids: CASRPVAGSTDTQYF. DNA of the CDR3: TGTGCCAGCAGACCCGTAGCGGGGAGCACAGATACGCAGTATTTT.

This rearrangement joins TRBV27 to TRBJ2-7; D is perhaps TRBD2 (5 bases). V was shortened by 2 bases and J by 3 bases, with 14 bases between the two germline ends. The CDR3 has 15 amino acids. Germline V gene lookup returns CDR1 MNHEY and CDR2 SMNVEV (reference sequence). CDR3 amino acids: CASSLREGKFYEQYF. The CDR3 nucleotides are TGTGCCAGCAGTTTACGTGAGGGAAAGTTCTACGAGCAGTACTTC.

With regard to this clone: One junction end does not reproduce the germline sequence, and a read error may be involved. The chain is built from TRBV19 and TRBJ1-5; possibly TRBD1 for D (5 bases). CDR3 length: 13 amino acids. Germline V gene lookup returns CDR1 LNHDA and CDR2 SQIVND (reference sequence). CDR3 DNA sequence: TGCGCCAGTAGTAATGGGGGATGGCAGCCCCAGCATTTT. Residues: CASSNGGWQPQHF.

This chain connects TRBV29-1 to TRBJ2-1; no clear D gene. Germline CDR1 reads SQVTM; CDR2 reads ANQGSEA. The CDR3 is made up of 14 amino acids. Trimming stripped 8 bases from V and 1 base from J, with 15 bases between. The CDR3: CSLSLTGSYNEQFF. CDR3 DNA sequence: TGCAGCCTATCACTTACGGGTTCCTACAATGAGCAGTTCTTC.